The clone carrying this T cell receptor (beta chain) has more than one count but fewer than ten. Its cognate antigen is unknown. The source of the sample is a study of beta chain features in type 1 diabetes. Study-level points and caveats: Patients and controls would be equally affected if PCR favored shorter templates. Fewer junction insertions and more nucleotide deletions appeared in type 1 diabetes patients. Moderately but significantly shorter TCRB CDR3s were found in Type 1 diabetes patients in all four CD4+ subsets. A closer apparent resemblance between naive, central memory and Treg TCRB repertoires was seen in patients than in healthy donors.

The whole isolated RNA underwent reverse transcription, so sequencing captured expressed TCRB transcripts. TCRdb's table, derived via immunoSEQ multiplex PCR, lists solely in-frame clones and lacks some. This table has some 330,000 clones, around an eighth appearing once. Every participating donor gave one draw, a heparinised blood sample averaging roughly 100 mL. CDR1 is GTSNPN, CDR2 SVGIG, per germline (reference sequence). There are 12 residues in the CDR3. Losses at the gene ends were 8 bases for V and 4 bases for J; bases not matched to a gene: 7. The source material was naive CD4+ T cells from blood. The chain has TRBV30 and TRBJ2-7, with 8 bases aligning to TRBD1. The clonotype was recovered from a woman between 18 and 29 years old with type 1 diabetes. This CDR3 is CAGQGGRYEQYF. CDR3 DNA: TGTGCCGGACAGGGTGGTAGGTACGAGCAGTACTTC.